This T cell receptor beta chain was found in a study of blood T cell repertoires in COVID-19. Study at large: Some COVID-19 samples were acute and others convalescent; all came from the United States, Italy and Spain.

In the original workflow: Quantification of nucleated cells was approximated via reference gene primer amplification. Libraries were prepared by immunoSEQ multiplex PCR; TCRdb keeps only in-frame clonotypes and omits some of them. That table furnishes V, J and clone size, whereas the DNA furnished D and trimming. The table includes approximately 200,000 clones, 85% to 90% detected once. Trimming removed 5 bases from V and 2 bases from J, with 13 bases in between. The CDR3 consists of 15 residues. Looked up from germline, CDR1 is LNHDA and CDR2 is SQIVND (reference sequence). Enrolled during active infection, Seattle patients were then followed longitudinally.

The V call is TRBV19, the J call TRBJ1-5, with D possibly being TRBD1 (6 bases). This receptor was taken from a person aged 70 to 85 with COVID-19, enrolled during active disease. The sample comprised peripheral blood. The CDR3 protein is CASSPQGPGNQPQHF. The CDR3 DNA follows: TGTGCCAGTAGTCCCCAGGGGCCGGGCAATCAGCCCCAGCATTTT.